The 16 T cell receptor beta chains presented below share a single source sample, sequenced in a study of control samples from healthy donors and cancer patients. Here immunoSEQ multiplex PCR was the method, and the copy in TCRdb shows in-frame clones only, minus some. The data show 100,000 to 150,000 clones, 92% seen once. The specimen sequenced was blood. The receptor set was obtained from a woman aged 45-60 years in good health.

The CDR3 DNA reads as TGTGCCAGCAACAAGCGGCTCCAAGAGACCCAGTACTTC. It specifies CASNKRLQETQYF. The chain uses TRBV9 and TRBJ2-5; D possibly corresponds to TRBD2 (5 bases). Germline CDR1 and CDR2: SGDLS and YYNGEE. Trimming shortened V by 6 bases and J by 1 base, and 10 bases separated the two germline ends. The CDR3 contains 13 residues.

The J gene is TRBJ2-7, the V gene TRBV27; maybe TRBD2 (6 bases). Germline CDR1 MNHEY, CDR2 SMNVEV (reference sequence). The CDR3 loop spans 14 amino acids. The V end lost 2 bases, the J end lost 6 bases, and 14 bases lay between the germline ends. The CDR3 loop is CASSLNRGLSEQYF. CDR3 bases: TGTGCCAGCAGTTTAAATAGGGGACTCTCCGAGCAGTACTTC.

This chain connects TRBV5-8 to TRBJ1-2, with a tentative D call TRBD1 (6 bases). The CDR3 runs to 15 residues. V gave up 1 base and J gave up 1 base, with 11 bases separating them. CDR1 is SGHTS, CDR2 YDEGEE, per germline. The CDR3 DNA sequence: TGTGCCAGCAGCTTGTGGGCAGGGGTTAACTATGGCTACACCTTC. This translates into CASSLWAGVNYGYTF.

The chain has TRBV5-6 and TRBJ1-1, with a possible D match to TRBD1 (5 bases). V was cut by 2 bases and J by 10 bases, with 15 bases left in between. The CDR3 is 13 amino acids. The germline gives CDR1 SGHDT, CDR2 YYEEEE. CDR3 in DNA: TGTGCCAGCAGCTTCACCCAGGGTTATGTAGCTTTCTTT. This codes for CASSFTQGYVAFF.

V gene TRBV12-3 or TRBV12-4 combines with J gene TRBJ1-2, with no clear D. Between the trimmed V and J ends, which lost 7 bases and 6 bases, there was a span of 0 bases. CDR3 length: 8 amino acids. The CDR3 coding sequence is TGTGCCAGCAATGGCTACACCTTC. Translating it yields CASNGYTF.

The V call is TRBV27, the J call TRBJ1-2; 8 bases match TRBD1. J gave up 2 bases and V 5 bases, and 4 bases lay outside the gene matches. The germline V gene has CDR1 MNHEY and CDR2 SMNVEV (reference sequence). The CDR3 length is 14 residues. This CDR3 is CASSATGVNYGYTF. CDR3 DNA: TGTGCCAGCAGTGCGACAGGGGTGAACTATGGCTACACCTTC.

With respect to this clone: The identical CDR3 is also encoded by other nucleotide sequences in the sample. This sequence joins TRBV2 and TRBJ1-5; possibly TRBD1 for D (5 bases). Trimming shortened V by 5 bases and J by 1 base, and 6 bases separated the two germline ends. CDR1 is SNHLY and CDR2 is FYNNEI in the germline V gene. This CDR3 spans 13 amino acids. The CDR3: CASSRDSNQPQHF. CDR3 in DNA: TGTGCCAGCAGTCGGGACAGCAATCAGCCCCAGCATTTT.

This CDR3 is CASSYSSGGDYEQYF. CDR3 bases: TGTGCCAGCAGCTACTCTAGCGGGGGAGACTACGAGCAGTACTTC. V and J are TRBV5-4 and TRBJ2-7, with TRBD2 identical over 10 bases. Trimming removed 3 bases from V and 3 bases from J; junction bases left unmatched: 6. This CDR3 has 15 amino acids. Germline CDR1 is SGHNT and CDR2 is YYREEE (reference sequence).

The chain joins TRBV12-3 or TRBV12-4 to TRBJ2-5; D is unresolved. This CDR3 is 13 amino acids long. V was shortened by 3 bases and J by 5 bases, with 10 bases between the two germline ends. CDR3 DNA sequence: TGTGCCAGCAGTTTTCACTTCCTGGAGACCCAGTACTTC. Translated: CASSFHFLETQYF.

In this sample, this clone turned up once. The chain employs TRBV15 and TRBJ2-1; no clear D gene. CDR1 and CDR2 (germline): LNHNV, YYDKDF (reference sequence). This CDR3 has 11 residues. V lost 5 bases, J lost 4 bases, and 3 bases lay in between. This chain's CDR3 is CATSGYNEQFF. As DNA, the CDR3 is TGTGCCACCAGCGGTTACAATGAGCAGTTCTTC.

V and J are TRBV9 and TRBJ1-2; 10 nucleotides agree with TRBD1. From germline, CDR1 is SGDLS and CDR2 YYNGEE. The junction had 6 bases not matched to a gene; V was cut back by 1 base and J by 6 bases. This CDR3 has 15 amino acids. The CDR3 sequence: CASSVLGQGLDGYTF. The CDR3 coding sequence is TGTGCCAGCAGCGTACTGGGACAGGGGTTGGATGGCTACACCTTC.

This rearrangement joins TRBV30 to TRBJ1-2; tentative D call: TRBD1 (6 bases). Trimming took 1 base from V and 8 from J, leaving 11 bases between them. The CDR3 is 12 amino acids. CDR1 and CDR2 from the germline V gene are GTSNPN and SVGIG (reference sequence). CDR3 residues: CAWSDGQTGYTF. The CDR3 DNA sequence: TGTGCCTGGAGTGACGGACAGACCGGCTACACCTTC.

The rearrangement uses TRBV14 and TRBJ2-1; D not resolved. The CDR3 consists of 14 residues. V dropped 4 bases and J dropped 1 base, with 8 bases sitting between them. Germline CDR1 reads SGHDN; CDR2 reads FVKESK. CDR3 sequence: CASSPLGSYNEQFF. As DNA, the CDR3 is TGTGCCAGCAGCCCTCTGGGTTCCTACAATGAGCAGTTCTTC. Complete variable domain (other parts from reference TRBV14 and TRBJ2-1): EAGVTQFPSHSVIEKGQTVTLRCDPISGHDNLYWYRRVMGKEIKFLLHFVKESKQDESGMPNNRFLAERTGGTYSTLKVQPAELEDSGVYFCASSPLGSYNEQFFGPGTRLTVL.

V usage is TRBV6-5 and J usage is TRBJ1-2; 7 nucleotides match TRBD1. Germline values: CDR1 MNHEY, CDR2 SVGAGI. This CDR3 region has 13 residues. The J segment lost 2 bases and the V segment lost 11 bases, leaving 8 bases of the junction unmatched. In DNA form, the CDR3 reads TGTGCCGCAAACAGGGGCTTGAACTATGGCTACACCTTC. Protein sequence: CAANRGLNYGYTF.

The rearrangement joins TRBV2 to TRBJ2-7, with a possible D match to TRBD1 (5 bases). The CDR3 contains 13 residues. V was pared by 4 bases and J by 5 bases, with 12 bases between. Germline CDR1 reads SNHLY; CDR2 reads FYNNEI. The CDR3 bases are TGTGCCAGCAGTGGATCTGGGGCACACGAGCAGTACTTC. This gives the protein CASSGSGAHEQYF.

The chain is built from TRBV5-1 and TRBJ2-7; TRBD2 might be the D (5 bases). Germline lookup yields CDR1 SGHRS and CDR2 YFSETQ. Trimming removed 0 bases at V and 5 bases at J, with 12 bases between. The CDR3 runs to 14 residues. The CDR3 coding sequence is TGCGCCAGCAGCTTGGAAGGGCCCGGGAACGAGCAGTACTTC. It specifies CASSLEGPGNEQYF.